This TCR beta chain appears in the sequencing data of a study of shared clonotypes between healthy human individuals. Study-wide background: Each donor contributed plates that comprised three CD4 naive, three CD4 memory, two CD8 naive and one CD8 memory. Study results and caveats: Naive subsets, compared against memory subsets, generally had larger estimated richness values.

Naive-designated CD8 cells lacked CD45RO, were positively enriched for CCR7, and omitted terminally differentiated effector memory CD45RA+ cells. Trimming stripped 2 bases from V and 7 bases from J, with 9 bases between. Germline lookup yields CDR1 MNHEY and CDR2 SVGAGI. This CDR3 contains 13 residues. Comments on this clone: Its cognate antigen is unknown.

Profiled with immunoSEQ multiplex PCR; TCRdb holds only in-frame clones, not every one. The sample shows some 1,900,000 clones, about 95% of them seen only once. The sequencing input was naive CD8+ T cells sorted from blood. The receptor's source is a man in his late teens or twenties in good health. The chain combines TRBV6-5 with TRBJ1-5, with D unclear. The CDR3 loop is CASSYGVSQPQHF. Written as DNA, the CDR3 is TGTGCCAGCAGTTACGGGGTATCCCAGCCCCAGCATTTT.